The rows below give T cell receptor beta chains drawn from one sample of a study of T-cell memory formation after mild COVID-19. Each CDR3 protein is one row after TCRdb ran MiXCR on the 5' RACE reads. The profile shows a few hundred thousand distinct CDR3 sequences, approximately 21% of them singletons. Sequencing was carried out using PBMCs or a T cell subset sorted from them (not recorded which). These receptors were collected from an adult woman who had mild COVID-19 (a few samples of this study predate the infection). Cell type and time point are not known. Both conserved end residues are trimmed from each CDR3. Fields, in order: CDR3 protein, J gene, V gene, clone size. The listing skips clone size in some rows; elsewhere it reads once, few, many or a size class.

CDR3aa: ASSSESSYNSPLH; j_gene: TRBJ1-6; v_gene: TRBV5-1; abundance: .
CDR3aa: ASSQEGHAEAF; j_gene: TRBJ1-1; v_gene: TRBV4-1; abundance: .
CDR3aa: SASTGAEAF; j_gene: TRBJ1-1; v_gene: TRBV20-1; abundance: few
CDR3aa: ASSVGTGEQY; j_gene: TRBJ2-7; v_gene: TRBV9; abundance: .
CDR3aa: ASSEAPVTDTQY; j_gene: TRBJ2-3; v_gene: TRBV2; abundance: .
CDR3aa: SVDEGANYGYT; j_gene: TRBJ1-2; v_gene: TRBV29-1; abundance: few
CDR3aa: ASARQSNQPQH; j_gene: TRBJ1-5; v_gene: TRBV2; abundance: .
CDR3aa: SARPEYGYT; j_gene: TRBJ1-2; v_gene: TRBV20-1; abundance: few
CDR3aa: AWYQTDTQY; j_gene: TRBJ2-3; v_gene: TRBV30; abundance: .
CDR3aa: ASSYRTSGSDNEQF; j_gene: TRBJ2-1; v_gene: TRBV7-9; abundance: few
CDR3aa: ATSTRQGAYNEQF; j_gene: TRBJ2-1; v_gene: TRBV15; abundance: .
CDR3aa: ASSLAGIGQNSPLH; j_gene: TRBJ1-6; v_gene: TRBV7-9; abundance: .
CDR3aa: ASSEKEGTDTQY; j_gene: TRBJ2-3; v_gene: TRBV25-1; abundance: few
CDR3aa: ASSLAQRGTQY; j_gene: TRBJ2-5; v_gene: TRBV5-1; abundance: .
CDR3aa: ASSQGLAGGDIYEQY; j_gene: TRBJ2-7; v_gene: TRBV4-2; abundance: .
CDR3aa: ASSQGLESGKSEQF; j_gene: TRBJ2-1; v_gene: TRBV3-1; abundance: few
CDR3aa: ASSFQGKVAKNIQY; j_gene: TRBJ2-4; v_gene: TRBV12-3/TRBV12-4; abundance: few
CDR3aa: ASSLEGGRVYEQY; j_gene: TRBJ2-7; v_gene: TRBV7-2; abundance: few
CDR3aa: ASSDQGGTAYNEQF; j_gene: TRBJ2-1; v_gene: TRBV6-4; abundance: few
CDR3aa: ASSSGQGYEQY; j_gene: TRBJ2-7; v_gene: TRBV12-3/TRBV12-4; abundance: medium-sized
CDR3aa: ATEQGPEAF; j_gene: TRBJ1-1; v_gene: TRBV24-1; abundance: .
CDR3aa: ASSQRGGYEAF; j_gene: TRBJ1-1; v_gene: TRBV7-3; abundance: .
CDR3aa: ASSNPGETQY; j_gene: TRBJ2-5; v_gene: TRBV7-9; abundance: many
CDR3aa: ASSPGQGWTTDTQY; j_gene: TRBJ2-3; v_gene: TRBV7-2; abundance: .
CDR3aa: AISGGAGANVLT; j_gene: TRBJ2-6; v_gene: TRBV10-3; abundance: few
CDR3aa: SARDLRNTGELF; j_gene: TRBJ2-2; v_gene: TRBV20-1; abundance: few
CDR3aa: ASNRPGASTDTQY; j_gene: TRBJ2-3; v_gene: TRBV6-5; abundance: .
CDR3aa: ATSESALRTEAF; j_gene: TRBJ1-1; v_gene: TRBV24-1; abundance: .